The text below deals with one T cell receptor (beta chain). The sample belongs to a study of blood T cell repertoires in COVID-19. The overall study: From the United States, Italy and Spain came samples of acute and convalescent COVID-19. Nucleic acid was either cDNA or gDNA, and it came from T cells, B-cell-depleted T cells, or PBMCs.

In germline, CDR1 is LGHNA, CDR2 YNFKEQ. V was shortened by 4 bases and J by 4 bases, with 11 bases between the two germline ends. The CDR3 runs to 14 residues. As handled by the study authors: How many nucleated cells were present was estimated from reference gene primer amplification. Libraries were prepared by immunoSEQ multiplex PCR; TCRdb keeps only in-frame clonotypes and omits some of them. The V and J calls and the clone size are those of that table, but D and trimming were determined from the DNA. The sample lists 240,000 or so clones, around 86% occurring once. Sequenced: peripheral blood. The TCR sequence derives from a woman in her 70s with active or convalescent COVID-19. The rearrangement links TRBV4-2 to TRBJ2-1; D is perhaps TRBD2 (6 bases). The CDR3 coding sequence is TGTGCCAGCAGCCGGGCCGCGGGGTACAATGAGCAGTTCTTC. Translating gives CASSRAAGYNEQFF.